Presented here are 7 T cell receptor beta chains from one specimen sequenced in a study of shared clonotypes between healthy human individuals. Measured with immunoSEQ multiplex PCR; TCRdb has only the in-frame clones, and not every one. The sample consists of 470,000 or so clones, more than 75% of them appearing once. Sequenced sample: PBMCs. The receptors stem from a woman aged 40 to 50 in good health. Some clones in this sample may be carry-over from other donors' samples.

The chain carries TRBV19 and TRBJ2-1; the D call may be TRBD1 or TRBD2 (6 bases each). Germline assignment: CDR1 LNHDA and CDR2 SQIVND (reference sequence). The CDR3 sequence is 12 residues long. Trimming took 3 bases from V and 8 from J, leaving 8 bases between them. For the CDR3, the DNA is TGTGCCAGTAGTATGGGGGGCTATGAGCAGTTCTTC. Its protein product is CASSMGGYEQFF.

The chain has TRBV7-2 and TRBJ2-7; D gene ambiguous. V was trimmed by 3 bases and J by 2 bases, leaving 14 bases between them. The CDR3 is made up of 15 amino acids. The germline gives CDR1 SGHTA, CDR2 FQGNSA. The CDR3, as DNA: TGTGCCAGCAGCTTGTTCCAGCGCCCCACCTACGAGCAGTACTTC. Amino acids: CASSLFQRPTYEQYF.

This clone was seen ten or more times. This CDR3 is also generated by other DNA sequences in the sample. The chain joins TRBV30 to TRBJ2-1, with D tentatively TRBD2 (6 bases). Germline CDR1 and CDR2: GTSNPN and SVGIG (reference sequence). Trimming took off 2 bases at V and 6 bases at J, with 8 bases between the two ends. The CDR3 totals 12 residues. The CDR3 DNA follows: TGTGCCTGGAGTCGACTAGGCAATGAGCAGTTCTTC. Its protein is CAWSRLGNEQFF.

The chain links TRBV7-2 to TRBJ2-3; D remains ambiguous. The CDR3 loop spans 12 amino acids. In germline, CDR1 is SGHTA, CDR2 FQGNSA. Between the trimmed V and J ends, which lost 6 bases and 4 bases, there was a span of 8 bases. The DNA for the CDR3 is TGTGCCAGCAGTACCCGATCAGATACGCAGTATTTT. As protein: CASSTRSDTQYF.

The rearrangement links TRBV6-1 to TRBJ1-3, with D possibly TRBD1 on 5 matching bases. The CDR3 runs to 17 residues. The ends were cut back, 2 bases at V and 0 bases at J, with 14 bases in the middle. The germline gives CDR1 MNHNS, CDR2 SASEGT. CDR3 coding DNA: TGTGCCAGCAGTGAAAGCTCCGGGACCGTCTCTGGAAACACCATATATTTT. Its protein product is CASSESSGTVSGNTIYF.

This chain connects TRBV5-1 to TRBJ1-1; a possible D gene is TRBD1 (5 bases). The ends were cut back, 2 bases at V and 11 bases at J, with 16 bases in the middle. Per the germline V gene, CDR1 is SGHRS and CDR2 is YFSETQ. The CDR3 extends over 13 amino acids. As DNA, the CDR3 is TGCGCCAGCAGCTTCCGGGCCGGGGGGGACGCTTTCTTT. Translated: CASSFRAGGDAFF.

The chain employs TRBV27 and TRBJ2-5, with D tentatively TRBD1 (7 bases). Deletions cut 6 bases from V and 3 bases from J, with 26 bases between. This CDR3 is 18 amino acids long. Germline CDR1 is MNHEY and CDR2 is SMNVEV (reference sequence). The CDR3 DNA reads TGTGCCAGCAGAAAGACAGGGCGGCCGGGCGTAGCGGAAGAGACCCAGTACTTC. This encodes CASRKTGRPGVAEETQYF.